The next 8 T cell receptor beta chains were all read from a single sample in a study of blood T cell repertoires in COVID-19. Generated by immunoSEQ multiplex PCR, the TCRdb table keeps only in-frame clones and is missing some. In the table there are about 58,000 clones, around nine tenths of which are singletons. The sample consisted of peripheral blood. Every receptor here comes from a woman in her seventies with active COVID-19.

This clone occurred once. The rearrangement uses TRBV30 and TRBJ2-1, with no clear D. Germline values: CDR1 GTSNPN, CDR2 SVGIG (reference sequence). Trimming took off 0 bases at V and 3 bases at J, with 6 bases between the two ends. CDR3 size: 13 residues. This CDR3 is CAWSVHSYNEQFF. The CDR3 DNA is TGTGCCTGGAGTGTCCACAGCTACAATGAGCAGTTCTTC.

The chain is built from TRBV5-1 and TRBJ2-1; D possibly corresponds to TRBD2 (5 bases). V was pared by 0 bases and J by 0 bases, with 10 bases between. The CDR3 covers 16 residues. Germline V gene data show CDR1 as SGHRS and CDR2 as YFSETQ. This chain's CDR3 is CASSLELVSSYNEQFF. The CDR3 nucleotides read TGCGCCAGCAGCTTGGAACTAGTCAGCTCCTACAATGAGCAGTTCTTC.

In its sample, this clone was seen a few times. J is TRBJ2-7 and V is TRBV9, with 12 nucleotides matching TRBD1. CDR1 and CDR2 from the germline V gene are SGDLS and YYNGEE. The CDR3 is made up of 15 amino acids. The V segment lost 3 bases and the J segment 3 bases; nucleotides outside the gene matches: 4. The CDR3 region is CASSGGTGGFYEQYF. CDR3 nucleotides: TGTGCCAGCAGCGGTGGGACAGGGGGCTTCTACGAGCAGTACTTC.

J is TRBJ1-5 and V is TRBV27, with no clear D. The CDR3 covers 16 residues. In germline, CDR1 is MNHEY, CDR2 SMNVEV (reference sequence). The V and J ends lost 5 bases and 4 bases respectively, with 18 bases between them. The CDR3 DNA sequence: TGTGCCAGCAGTAGCGGGCCGTGGGGAAATAATCAGCCCCAGCATTTT. Amino acid sequence: CASSSGPWGNNQPQHF.

The rearrangement links TRBV6-5 to TRBJ2-7; no firm D call. The CDR3 runs to 11 residues. Trimming pared 3 bases from V and 5 bases from J, leaving 5 bases between. CDR1 is MNHEY and CDR2 is SVGAGI in the germline V gene. The CDR3 region is CASSYLNEQYF. The CDR3 DNA sequence: TGTGCCAGCAGTTATCTAAACGAGCAGTACTTC.

The chain uses TRBV7-2 and TRBJ2-7; a possible D gene is TRBD2 (5 bases). The germline V gene encodes CDR1 SGHTA and CDR2 FQGNSA. Trimming shortened V by 2 bases and J by 2 bases, and 10 bases separated the two germline ends. The CDR3 consists of 14 residues. CDR3 sequence (DNA): TGTGCCAGCAGCTTATTCCCCGGGACCTACGAGCAGTACTTC. This codes for CASSLFPGTYEQYF.

The chain recombines TRBV7-9 with TRBJ1-1; D is perhaps TRBD1 (5 bases). The V and J ends lost 7 bases and 5 bases respectively, with 20 bases between them. From germline, CDR1 is SEHNR and CDR2 FQNEAQ (reference sequence). This CDR3 is 15 amino acids long. The CDR3 reads CASILPRAGWTEAFF. CDR3 coding DNA: TGTGCCAGCATCCTCCCCCGGGCAGGGTGGACTGAAGCTTTCTTT.

This chain uses TRBV10-1 with TRBJ1-6; TRBD1 might be the D (5 bases). Germline CDR1 and CDR2: WNHNN and SYGVQD (reference sequence). The germline V and J ends were trimmed by 5 bases and 6 bases, with 11 bases remaining between them. The CDR3 has 14 residues. Here the CDR3 DNA reads TGCGCCAGCAGTAAGGGGCCCGTTAATTCACCCCTCCACTTT. Translation: CASSKGPVNSPLHF.